This T cell receptor (beta chain) was obtained from a study of cytomegalovirus exposure and HLA in healthy donors. Notes on the study in general: When analyzed later, the rates of TCR association showed variation by HLA locus, with DRB1 the most and HLA-C the fewest.

CDR1 and CDR2 from the germline V gene are GTSNPN and SVGIG (reference sequence). The ends lost 0 bases at V and 4 bases at J; junction bases unmatched: 3. The CDR3 has 14 residues. To note about this clone: What it recognizes is unknown.

The PCR had 60 Vbeta and 13 Jbeta primers. In the authors' methods: Counted up in a later analysis, unique TCR beta chains came to about 83 million, with around 10 million shared. Assay used: immunoSEQ multiplex PCR; TCRdb lists only in-frame clones, some missing. From that table come the V and J calls and clone size; the DNA was used to work out D and trimming. The sample has some 130,000 clones, 80% seen once. Sequencing input: PBMCs. The origin of this receptor is a man under 40 in good health and CMV-seronegative. The rearrangement uses TRBV30 and TRBJ2-7, with 10 bases fitting TRBD1. In nucleotides, the CDR3 is TGTGCCTGGAGTGTAGTGGGACAGGGGTACGAGCAGTACTTC. This gives the protein CAWSVVGQGYEQYF.